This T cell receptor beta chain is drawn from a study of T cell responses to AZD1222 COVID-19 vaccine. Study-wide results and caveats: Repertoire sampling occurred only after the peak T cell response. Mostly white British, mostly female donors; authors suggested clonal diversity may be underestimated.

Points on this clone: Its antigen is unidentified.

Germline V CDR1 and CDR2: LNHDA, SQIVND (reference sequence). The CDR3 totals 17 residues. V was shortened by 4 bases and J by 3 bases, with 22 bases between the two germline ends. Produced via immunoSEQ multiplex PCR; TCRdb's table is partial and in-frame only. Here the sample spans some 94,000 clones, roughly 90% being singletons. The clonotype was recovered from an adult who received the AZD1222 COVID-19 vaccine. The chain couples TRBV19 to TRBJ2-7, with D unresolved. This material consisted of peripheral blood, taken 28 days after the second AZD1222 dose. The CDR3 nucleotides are TGTGCCAGTAGTAAGAACTTCCTAGACCTGGCGGACTACGAGCAGTACTTC. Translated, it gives CASSKNFLDLADYEQYF.